This T cell receptor beta chain was captured by sequencing in a study of early T cells in non-severe SARS-CoV-2 infection. Looking at the study overall: Sequencing input comprised bulk RNA from unsorted whole blood; chain pairing was not available.

In the library, individual cDNA molecules carried attached unique molecular identifiers. TCRdb analysed the 5' RACE reads with MiXCR anew, one entry per CDR3 protein. The sample has about 61,000 distinct CDR3 sequences, approximately 9.3% seen once. This clonotype was observed many times. V was pared by 5 bases and J by 0 bases, with 6 bases of the junction left unmatched. CDR3 length: 16 amino acids. Germline assignment: CDR1 DFQATT and CDR2 SNEGSKA (reference sequence). The TCR originated in an adult who was a healthcare worker with PCR-confirmed SARS-CoV-2 infection or an uninfected control (not recorded which). V gene TRBV20-1 combines with J gene TRBJ2-6; 8 nucleotides agree with TRBD2. Sequencing was performed on whole blood. CDR3 DNA: TGCAGTGCTGGGGGACTAGGAACCTCTGGGGCCAACGTCCTGACTTTC. The encoded protein is CSAGGLGTSGANVLTF.